What follows are 23 T cell receptor beta chains derived from one specimen sequenced in a study of T cell responses to AZD1222 COVID-19 vaccine. Profiling relied on immunoSEQ multiplex PCR, and the TCRdb table lists in-frame clones only, not all of them. The sample shows 69,000 or so clones, more than 70% of them seen only once. The sequenced sample was peripheral blood, obtained 28 days after the second dose of the MenACWY control vaccine. These receptors came from an adult who received the MenACWY meningococcal vaccine as a control.

This clone came up once. The chain carries TRBV28 and TRBJ2-2, with 7 bases that match TRBD1. Germline-derived CDR1 and CDR2 are MDHEN and SYDVKM. The CDR3 runs to 15 residues. The ends lost 6 bases at V and 6 bases at J; junction bases unmatched: 10. CDR3: CASSKPGQKSGELFF. The CDR3 DNA reads TGTGCCAGCAGCAAACCGGGACAGAAGTCCGGGGAGCTGTTTTTT.

The chain recombines TRBV5-1 with TRBJ1-6; D is unresolved. The CDR3 runs to 14 residues. The V gene lost 2 bases and the J gene lost 8 bases, with 11 bases spanning the gap. Germline CDR1 and CDR2: SGHRS and YFSETQ. The CDR3 loop is CASSFIGGDSPLHF. The CDR3 coding sequence is TGCGCCAGCAGCTTCATTGGCGGGGATTCACCCCTCCACTTT.

V and J are TRBV19 and TRBJ2-7, with a weak D call TRBD2 (6 bases). The ends were cut back, 1 base at V and 3 bases at J, with 10 bases in the middle. CDR3 length: 14 residues. Germline CDR1 LNHDA, CDR2 SQIVND (reference sequence). The CDR3 reads CASSIGRGSYEQYF. The CDR3 bases are TGTGCCAGTAGTATAGGGAGGGGAAGCTACGAGCAGTACTTC.

This rearrangement joins TRBV7-2 to TRBJ2-1, with 10 bases lining up with TRBD2. The CDR3 is 18 residues long. Germline V CDR1 and CDR2: SGHTA, FQGNSA. Trimming took 1 base from V and 8 from J; bases not matched to a gene: 14. CDR3 bases: TGTGCCAGCAGCTTAGTAGTGAGTGCTAGCGGGGGATGGGATGAGCAGTTCTTC. Residues: CASSLVVSASGGWDEQFF.

The V and J genes are TRBV9 and TRBJ2-7, with D tentatively TRBD2 (7 bases). CDR1 and CDR2 (germline): SGDLS, YYNGEE. Trimming stripped 4 bases from V and 3 bases from J, with 14 bases between. The CDR3 contains 14 residues. CDR3: CASSPPGGVYEQYF. The CDR3 DNA follows: TGTGCCAGCAGCCCCCCGGGGGGCGTCTACGAGCAGTACTTC.

The CDR3 bases are TGTGCCAGCAGTTATCGCGGATACACTGAAGCTTTCTTT. It encodes CASSYRGYTEAFF. The chain has TRBV6-2 or TRBV6-3 and TRBJ1-1; D gene uncertain. The V end was cut by 3 bases, the J end by 3 bases, with 8 bases between. CDR3 length equals 13 residues. From germline, CDR1 is MNHEY and CDR2 SVGEGT.

This chain connects TRBV7-2 to TRBJ1-1; D is perhaps TRBD1 (6 bases). Between the trimmed V and J ends, which lost 4 bases and 5 bases, there was a span of 14 bases. The CDR3 consists of 14 residues. CDR1 and CDR2 from the germline V gene are SGHTA and FQGNSA. The CDR3 sequence: CASSSLQGRTEAFF. CDR3 DNA: TGTGCCAGCAGCTCGTTACAGGGTAGAACTGAAGCTTTCTTT.

This clone was detected only once. The chain carries TRBV15 and TRBJ2-6, with TRBD1 matching over 8 bases. The CDR3 extends over 14 amino acids. Germline CDR1 and CDR2: LNHNV and YYDKDF (reference sequence). After removal of 5 bases from V and 8 bases from J, the junction contained 5 bases not matched to a gene. Here the CDR3 DNA reads TGTGCCACCAGCTGGGACAGGTACACCAACGTCCTGACTTTC. Translating it yields CATSWDRYTNVLTF.

This clone was seen a handful of times. This chain uses TRBV2 with TRBJ2-7; 14 bases align to TRBD2. CDR3 length equals 20 residues. J was trimmed by 4 bases and V by 8 bases; bases with no gene match: 22. The germline CDR1 and CDR2 sequences are SNHLY and FYNNEI. The CDR3, as DNA: TGTGCCAGCCATGTTTCATGGGGACTAGCGGGAGAAAAGGGCTCTTACGAGCAGTACTTC. Its translation: CASHVSWGLAGEKGSYEQYF.

The chain employs TRBV6-5 and TRBJ1-6; the D is unclear. Germline values: CDR1 MNHEY, CDR2 SVGAGI. The V gene lost 10 bases and the J gene lost 6 bases, with 19 bases spanning the gap. The CDR3 is 15 amino acids. This CDR3 reads CATRRDFTVNSPLHF. In DNA, the CDR3 is TGTGCCACCCGTCGAGATTTTACAGTTAATTCACCCCTCCACTTT.

This rearrangement joins TRBV13 to TRBJ1-3; unclear D gene. V lost 8 bases and J 0 bases, leaving 14 bases between the germline ends. Germline CDR1 PRHDT, CDR2 FYEKMQ (reference sequence). The CDR3 length is 15 residues. The CDR3 sequence is CASGLSVGSGNTIYF. Here the CDR3 DNA reads TGTGCCAGCGGGTTAAGCGTGGGCTCTGGAAACACCATATATTTT.

This clone occurred a few times. The chain couples TRBV18 to TRBJ1-1; TRBD1 agrees at 7 bases. This CDR3 contains 15 residues. After removal of 2 bases from V and 3 bases from J, the junction contained 6 bases not matched to a gene. Per the germline V gene, CDR1 is KGHSH and CDR2 is LQKENI. CDR3: CASSPRQGWHTEAFF. The CDR3 nucleotides read TGTGCCAGCTCACCAAGACAGGGTTGGCACACTGAAGCTTTCTTT.

This clone was seen a single time. DNA for the CDR3: TGTGCCAGCAGCCACCGGAATTCCTACGAGCAGTACTTC. It translates to CASSHRNSYEQYF. The V and J genes are TRBV3-1 (or the pseudogene TRBV3-2) and TRBJ2-7; D is unclear. This CDR3 is built from 13 residues. Trimming removed 3 bases from V and 1 base from J, with 7 bases in between. The germline CDR1 and CDR2 sequences are LGHDT and YNNKEL (reference sequence).

This clone was seen just once. This chain connects TRBV30 to TRBJ1-5; D may be TRBD1 (6 bases). The germline V and J ends were trimmed by 6 bases and 7 bases, with 16 bases remaining between them. The CDR3 loop spans 13 amino acids. CDR1 is GTSNPN and CDR2 is SVGIG in the germline V gene (reference sequence). The chain's CDR3 is CACSRGGEQPQHF. The CDR3 coding sequence is TGTGCCTGTTCTCGGGGGGGCGAACAGCCCCAGCATTTT.

The J gene is TRBJ1-5, the V gene TRBV4-3; D gene uncertain. The CDR3 totals 17 residues. Trimming removed 0 bases from V and 0 bases from J, with 12 bases in between. Germline V lookup: CDR1 LGHNA, CDR2 YSLEER. This CDR3 is CASSQDGSADSNQPQHF. The CDR3 coding sequence is TGCGCCAGCAGCCAAGATGGATCGGCTGATAGCAATCAGCCCCAGCATTTT.

The chain employs TRBV28 and TRBJ1-3; a weak D match, TRBD1 (6 bases). The CDR3 totals 14 residues. The V gene's germline CDR1 is MDHEN and CDR2 SYDVKM. Trimming pared 11 bases from V and 3 bases from J, leaving 17 bases between. DNA of the CDR3: TGTGCCTCCCATCCACAGGGATATGGAAACACCATATATTTT. It encodes CASHPQGYGNTIYF. Together with reference TRBV28 and TRBJ1-3, the CDR3 gives the full variable domain: DVKVTQSSRYLVKRTGEKVFLECVQDMDHENMFWYRQDPGLGLRLIYFSYDVKMKEKGDIPEGYSVSREKKERFSLILESASTNQTSMYLCASHPQGYGNTIYFGEGSWLTVV.

The V gene is TRBV29-1, the J gene TRBJ1-1; the D gene is possibly TRBD1 (6 bases). Germline CDR1 SQVTM, CDR2 ANQGSEA. The CDR3 extends over 13 amino acids. V lost 7 bases to trimming and J lost 1 base, with 13 bases between them. CDR3 DNA: TGCAGCGGTAATCCACAGGGGAACACTGAAGCTTTCTTT. This sequence encodes CSGNPQGNTEAFF.

CDR3: CASSLLGRQETQYF. In DNA, the CDR3 is TGTGCCAGCAGCTTACTCGGCAGACAAGAGACCCAGTACTTC. The chain employs TRBV7-9 and TRBJ2-5, with no clear D. V lost 2 bases and J lost 2, with 9 bases in between. This CDR3 comprises 14 residues. CDR1 SEHNR and CDR2 FQNEAQ come from the germline V gene (reference sequence).

The chain employs TRBV28 and TRBJ1-2; 7 nucleotides agree with TRBD1. Germline CDR1 is MDHEN and CDR2 is SYDVKM. With V trimmed by 6 bases and J by 2 bases, 3 bases remained unmatched. The CDR3 is 13 residues long. Here the CDR3 reads CASRVQGNYGYTF. Written as DNA, the CDR3 is TGTGCCAGCAGAGTACAGGGGAACTATGGCTACACCTTC.

This clone was seen only once. The gene calls are TRBV7-2 and TRBJ2-3; D perhaps matches TRBD2 (6 bases). The germline gives CDR1 SGHTA, CDR2 FQGNSA. CDR3 length equals 15 residues. Trimming took off 2 bases at V and 0 bases at J, with 9 bases between the two ends. This CDR3 reads CASSLLASSTDTQYF. Here the CDR3 DNA reads TGTGCCAGCAGCTTACTAGCGAGCAGCACAGATACGCAGTATTTT.

The chain joins TRBV24-1 to TRBJ2-3, with D possibly TRBD1 on 5 matching bases. Germline-derived CDR1 and CDR2 are KGHDR and SFDVKD. CDR3 length: 14 residues. The V and J ends lost 2 bases and 2 bases respectively, with 7 bases between them. The CDR3 coding sequence is TGTGCCACCAGTGATTGGACAAACACAGATACGCAGTATTTT. This gives the protein CATSDWTNTDTQYF.

This sequence joins TRBV19 and TRBJ2-3; the D call may be TRBD1 or TRBD2 (5 bases each). The CDR3 is made up of 16 amino acids. Trimming removed 4 bases at V and 5 bases at J, with 19 bases between. The germline V gene has CDR1 LNHDA and CDR2 SQIVND (reference sequence). This chain's CDR3 is CASSNGARRGLDTQYF. The CDR3 DNA follows: TGTGCCAGTAGTAATGGGGCTCGTAGAGGACTAGATACGCAGTATTTT.

V is TRBV5-1 and J is TRBJ2-5, with a possible D match to TRBD2 (5 bases). CDR1 SGHRS and CDR2 YFSETQ come from the germline V gene. The ends were cut back, 0 bases at V and 1 base at J, with 13 bases in the middle. CDR3 size: 16 residues. The CDR3 bases are TGCGCCAGCAGCTTGGCCGGAGGAACGATCCAAGAGACCCAGTACTTC. Translated, it gives CASSLAGGTIQETQYF.